This T cell receptor beta chain was captured by sequencing in a study of response to subunit inactivated influenza vaccine. General study results and limits: The authors suggested that few new T cells are recruited per seasonal influenza vaccination.

The CDR3 consists of 12 residues. The germline V gene encodes CDR1 ENHRY and CDR2 SYGVKD. Trimming shortened V by 2 bases and J by 5 bases, and 4 bases separated the two germline ends. A word on this clonotype: Its antigen is unknown.

TCRdb itself ran the RT-PCR reads through MiXCR, one entry per CDR3 protein. Among about 180,000 distinct CDR3 sequences listed, 9.2% were seen once. J is TRBJ2-1 and V is TRBV10-3; unclear D gene. The receptor's source is a man aged 50 to 59 who received an inactivated influenza vaccine. This specimen consisted of non-naive T cells sorted from PBMCs, obtained on the day of vaccination. The CDR3, as DNA: TGTGCCATCAGTGAGCAGAACAATGAGCAGTTCTTC. Protein: CAISEQNNEQFF.